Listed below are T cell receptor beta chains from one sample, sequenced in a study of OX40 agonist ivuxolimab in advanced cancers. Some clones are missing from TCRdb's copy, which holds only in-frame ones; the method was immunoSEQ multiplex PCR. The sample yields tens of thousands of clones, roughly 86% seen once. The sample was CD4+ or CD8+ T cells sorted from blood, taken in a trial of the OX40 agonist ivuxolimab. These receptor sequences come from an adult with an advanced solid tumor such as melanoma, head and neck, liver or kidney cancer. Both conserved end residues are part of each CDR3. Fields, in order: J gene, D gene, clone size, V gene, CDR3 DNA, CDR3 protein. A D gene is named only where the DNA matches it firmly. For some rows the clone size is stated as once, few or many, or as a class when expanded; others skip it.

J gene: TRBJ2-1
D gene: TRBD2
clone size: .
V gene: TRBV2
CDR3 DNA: TGTGCCAGCAAGTTAGCGGGGTACCTTAATGAGCAGTTCTTC
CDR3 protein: CASKLAGYLNEQFF

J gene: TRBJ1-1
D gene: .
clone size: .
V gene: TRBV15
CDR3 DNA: TGTGCCACCAGCAGAGATGGCCGAAAACGGGGTTTCTTT
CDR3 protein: CATSRDGRKRGFF

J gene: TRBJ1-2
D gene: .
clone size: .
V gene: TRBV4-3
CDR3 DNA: TGCGCCAGCAGCCAAGATGCCTCAATGACCTTCTATGGCTACACCTTC
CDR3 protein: CASSQDASMTFYGYTF

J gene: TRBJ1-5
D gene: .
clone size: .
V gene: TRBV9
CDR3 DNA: TGTGCCAGCAGCCCTCGTGAAAGGGCTCAGCCCCAGCATTTT
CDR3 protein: CASSPRERAQPQHF

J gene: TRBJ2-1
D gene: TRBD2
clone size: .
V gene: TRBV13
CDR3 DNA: TGTGCCAGCAGCTTTATAGCGGGAGCGATCTACAATGAGCAGTTCTTC
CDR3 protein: CASSFIAGAIYNEQFF

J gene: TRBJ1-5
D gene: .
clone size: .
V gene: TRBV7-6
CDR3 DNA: TGTGCCAGCAGCCCCCGTCCCTCTACGGGCAATCAGCCCCAGCATTTT
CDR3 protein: CASSPRPSTGNQPQHF

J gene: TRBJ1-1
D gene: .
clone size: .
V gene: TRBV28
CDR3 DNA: TGTGCCAGCAGTTTCCTGAGGGCTACTGAAGCTTTCTTT
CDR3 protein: CASSFLRATEAFF

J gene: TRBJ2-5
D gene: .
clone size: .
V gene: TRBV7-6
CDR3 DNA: TGTGCCAGCAGCCGTGGGAGTGCTCCCCAGTACTTC
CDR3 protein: CASSRGSAPQYF

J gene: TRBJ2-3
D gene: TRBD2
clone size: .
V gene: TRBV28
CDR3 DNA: TGTGCCACTTCGTTAGCGGGGGGGCAGGATACGCAGTATTTT
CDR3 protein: CATSLAGGQDTQYF

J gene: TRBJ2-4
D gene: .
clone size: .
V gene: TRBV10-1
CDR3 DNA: TGCGCCAGCAGTGAGTCGGGGGACTGGGACATTCAGTACTTC
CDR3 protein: CASSESGDWDIQYF

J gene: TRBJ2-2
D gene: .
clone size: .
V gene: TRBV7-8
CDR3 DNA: TGTGCCAGCAGCTTTAACAGAGCTGGGGAGCTGTTTTTT
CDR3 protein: CASSFNRAGELFF

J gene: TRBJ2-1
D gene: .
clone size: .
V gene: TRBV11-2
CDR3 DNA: TGTGCCAGCAGCCTCAATGAGCAGTTCTTC
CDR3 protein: CASSLNEQFF

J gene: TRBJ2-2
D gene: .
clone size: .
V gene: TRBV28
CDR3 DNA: TGTGCCAGCAGTTTATCGGCTGCCCCCGGGGAGCTGTTTTTT
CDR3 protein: CASSLSAAPGELFF

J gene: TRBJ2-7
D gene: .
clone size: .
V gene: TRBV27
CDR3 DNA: TGTGCCAGCAGTTTATCTGGCGGGACCTACGAGCAGTACTTC
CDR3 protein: CASSLSGGTYEQYF

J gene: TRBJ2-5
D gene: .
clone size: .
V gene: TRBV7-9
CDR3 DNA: TGTGCCAGCAGCTCGCGGACAGAAGAGACCCAGTACTTC
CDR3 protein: CASSSRTEETQYF

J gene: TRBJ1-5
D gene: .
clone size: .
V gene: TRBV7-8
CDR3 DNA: TGTGCCAGCAGCTTAGAGGCATCGGGGGGTCAGCCCCAGCATTTT
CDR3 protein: CASSLEASGGQPQHF

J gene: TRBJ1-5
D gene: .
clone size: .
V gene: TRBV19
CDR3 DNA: TGTGCCAGTACCCCTGGGGGTCAGCCCCAGCATTTT
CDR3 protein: CASTPGGQPQHF

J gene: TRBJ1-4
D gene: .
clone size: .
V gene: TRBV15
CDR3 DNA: TGTGCCACCAGCAGAGGCCCGACTAATGAAAAACTGTTTTTT
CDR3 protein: CATSRGPTNEKLFF

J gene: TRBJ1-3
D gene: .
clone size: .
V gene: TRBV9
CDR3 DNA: TGTGCCAGCAGCCCCGCCTACTCTGGAAACACCATATATTTT
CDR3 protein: CASSPAYSGNTIYF

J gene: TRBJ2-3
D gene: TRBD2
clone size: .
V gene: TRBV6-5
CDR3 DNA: TGTGCCAGCAGGGCTGCGGGGGATTCCACAGATACGCAGTATTTT
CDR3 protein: CASRAAGDSTDTQYF

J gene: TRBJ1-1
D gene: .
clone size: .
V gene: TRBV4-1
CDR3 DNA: TGCGCCAGCAGCCAAGATCAGGGGTTGAACACTGAAGCTTTCTTT
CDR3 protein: CASSQDQGLNTEAFF

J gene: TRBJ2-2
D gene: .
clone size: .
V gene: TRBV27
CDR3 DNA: TGTGCCAGCAGTTACGTCGTGGCGAACACCGGGGAGCTGTTTTTT
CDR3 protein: CASSYVVANTGELFF

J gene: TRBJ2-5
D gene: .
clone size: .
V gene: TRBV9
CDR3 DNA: TGTGCCAGCAGCGGGAAGAGGGAGACCCAGTACTTC
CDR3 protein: CASSGKRETQYF

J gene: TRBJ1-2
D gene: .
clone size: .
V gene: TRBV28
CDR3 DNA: TGTGCCAGCAGATACGCCGGAGGGAACCTTCCCTATGGCTACACCTTC
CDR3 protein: CASRYAGGNLPYGYTF

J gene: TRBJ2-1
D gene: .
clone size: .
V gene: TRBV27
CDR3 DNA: TGTGCCAGCACCTACCCCAGCGCGAGAGGTTACAATGAGCAGTTCTTC
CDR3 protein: CASTYPSARGYNEQFF

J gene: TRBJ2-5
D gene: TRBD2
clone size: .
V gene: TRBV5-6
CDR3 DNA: TGTGCCAGCAGCCAACTAGCGGGGAGCAACCAAGAGACCCAGTACTTC
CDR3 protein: CASSQLAGSNQETQYF

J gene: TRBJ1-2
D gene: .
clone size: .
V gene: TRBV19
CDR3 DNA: TGTGCCACATTCGGGACAATTGGCTACACCTTC
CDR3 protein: CATFGTIGYTF

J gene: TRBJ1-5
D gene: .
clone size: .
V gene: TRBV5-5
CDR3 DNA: TGTGCCAGCAGCTTGGATCCCGAATCAGCCCAGCATTTT
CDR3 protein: CASSLDPESAQHF

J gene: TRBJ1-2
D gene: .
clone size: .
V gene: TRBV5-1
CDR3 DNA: TGCGCCAGCACCCTGGGAGGGGCAGATGGCTACACCTTC
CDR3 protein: CASTLGGADGYTF

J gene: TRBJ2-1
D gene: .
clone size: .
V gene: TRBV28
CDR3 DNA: TGTGCCAGCAGTTTATCGGGGGGCCTCAATGAGCAGTTCTTC
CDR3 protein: CASSLSGGLNEQFF

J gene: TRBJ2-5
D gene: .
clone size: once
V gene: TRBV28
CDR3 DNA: TGTGCCAGCAAAGCCGGCTCGATGGAGACCCAGTACTTC
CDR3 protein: CASKAGSMETQYF

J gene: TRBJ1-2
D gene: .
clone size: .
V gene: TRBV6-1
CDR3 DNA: TGTGCCAGCAGTGAATATGGGGATCACTATGGCTACACCTTC
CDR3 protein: CASSEYGDHYGYTF

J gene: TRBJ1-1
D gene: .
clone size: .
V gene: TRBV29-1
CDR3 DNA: TGCAGCGTTGAAGTTGACACTGAAGCTTTCTTT
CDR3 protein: CSVEVDTEAFF

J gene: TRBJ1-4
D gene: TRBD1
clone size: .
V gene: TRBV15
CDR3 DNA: TGTGCCACCAGCAGAGATCGGACAGGGGGTATCGGGAATGAAAAACTGTTTTTT
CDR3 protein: CATSRDRTGGIGNEKLFF

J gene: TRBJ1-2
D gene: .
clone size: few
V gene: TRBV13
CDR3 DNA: TGTGCCAGCAGCTTAGGATCAGCGAACTATGGCTACACCTTC
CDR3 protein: CASSLGSANYGYTF

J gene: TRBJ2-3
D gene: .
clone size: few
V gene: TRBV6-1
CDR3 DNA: TGTGCCATCTCCGGGACAAACACAGATACGCAGTATTTT
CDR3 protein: CAISGTNTDTQYF

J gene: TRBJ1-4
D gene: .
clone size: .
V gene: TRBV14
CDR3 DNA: TGTGCCAGCAGCCAACAGGGTGGTGAAAAACTGTTTTTT
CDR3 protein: CASSQQGGEKLFF

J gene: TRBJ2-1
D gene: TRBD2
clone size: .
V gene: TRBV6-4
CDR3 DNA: TGTGCCAGCAAGGCCAGCGGGAGGGGCGATGAGCAGTTCTTC
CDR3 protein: CASKASGRGDEQFF

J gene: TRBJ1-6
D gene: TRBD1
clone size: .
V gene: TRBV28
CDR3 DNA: TGTGCCAGCAGTCCCCGGGACAGGGGTTATAATTCACCCCTCCACTTT
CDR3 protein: CASSPRDRGYNSPLHF

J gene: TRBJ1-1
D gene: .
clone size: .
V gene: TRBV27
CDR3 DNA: TGTGCCAGCAGTTCGAGACAGAGTAACACTGAAGCTTTCTTT
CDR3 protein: CASSSRQSNTEAFF

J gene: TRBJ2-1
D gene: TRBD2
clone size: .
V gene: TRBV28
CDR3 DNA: TGTGCCAGCAGTTTAACTAGCGGGAGCTCCTACAATGAGCAGTTCTTC
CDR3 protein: CASSLTSGSSYNEQFF

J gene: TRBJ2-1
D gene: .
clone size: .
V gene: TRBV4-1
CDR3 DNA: TGCGCCAGCAGCCCCGTTGGACAGCGCTACAATGAGCAGTTCTTC
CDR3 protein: CASSPVGQRYNEQFF

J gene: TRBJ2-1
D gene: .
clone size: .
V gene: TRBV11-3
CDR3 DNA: TGTGCCAGCAGCTCAAACGAGGACAATGAGCAGTTCTTC
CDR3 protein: CASSSNEDNEQFF

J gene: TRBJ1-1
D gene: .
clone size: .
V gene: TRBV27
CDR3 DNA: TGTGCCAGCAGTTTATCGGCCTACCAACCAGCTTTCTTT
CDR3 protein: CASSLSAYQPAFF

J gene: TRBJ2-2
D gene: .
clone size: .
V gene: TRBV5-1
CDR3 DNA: TGCGCCAGCTCTCTCGGTAGCCGGGCTACCGGGGAGCTGTTTTTT
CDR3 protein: CASSLGSRATGELFF

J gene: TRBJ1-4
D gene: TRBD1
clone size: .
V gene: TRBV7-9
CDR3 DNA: TGTGCCAGCACCTTAATGGGGGACAGGGATTATGAAAAACTGTTTTTT
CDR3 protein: CASTLMGDRDYEKLFF

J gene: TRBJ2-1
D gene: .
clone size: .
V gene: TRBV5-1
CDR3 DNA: TGCGCCAGCAGGGATGGGGGCGCCTACAATGAGCAGTTCTTC
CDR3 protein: CASRDGGAYNEQFF

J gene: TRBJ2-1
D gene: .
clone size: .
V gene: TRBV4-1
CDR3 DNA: TGCGCCAGCAGCCAAGGGGTATCGGGGGAGCAGTTCTTC
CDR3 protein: CASSQGVSGEQFF

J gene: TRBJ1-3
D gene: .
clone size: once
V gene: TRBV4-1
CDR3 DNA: TGCGCCAGCGGATCCCGGGACATCTCTGGAAACACCATATATTTT
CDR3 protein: CASGSRDISGNTIYF

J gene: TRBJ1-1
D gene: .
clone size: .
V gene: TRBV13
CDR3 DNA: TGTGCCAGCACATTACAGGGATCGGGGAACACTGAAGCTTTCTTT
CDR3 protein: CASTLQGSGNTEAFF

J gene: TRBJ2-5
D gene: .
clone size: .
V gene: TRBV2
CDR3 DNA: TGTGCCAGCAGTGAAGCTGGGTCGGGCACGGACAGCGAGACCCAGTACTTC
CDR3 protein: CASSEAGSGTDSETQYF

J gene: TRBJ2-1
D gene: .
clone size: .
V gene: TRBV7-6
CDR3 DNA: TGTGCCAGCAGCTTAAGTGGCGGGGACTCCTACAATGAGCAGTTCTTC
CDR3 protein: CASSLSGGDSYNEQFF

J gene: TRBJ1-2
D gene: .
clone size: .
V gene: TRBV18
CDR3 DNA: TGTGCCAGCTCACCACCTTTGGGCCTCTGGGGAGATGGCTACACCTTC
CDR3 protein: CASSPPLGLWGDGYTF